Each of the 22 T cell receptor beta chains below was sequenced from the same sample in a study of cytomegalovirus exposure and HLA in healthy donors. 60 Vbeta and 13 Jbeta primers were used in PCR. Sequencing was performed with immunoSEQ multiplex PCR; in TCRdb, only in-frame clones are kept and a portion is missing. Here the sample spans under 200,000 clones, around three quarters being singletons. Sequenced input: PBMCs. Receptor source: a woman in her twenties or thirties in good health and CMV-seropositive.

CDR3 DNA sequence: TGTGCCAGCAGTTTCCCTTCGGGGGGAGATCAGCCCCAGCATTTT. This sequence encodes CASSFPSGGDQPQHF. V usage is TRBV28 and J usage is TRBJ1-5; possible D gene TRBD1, 5 bases. The CDR3 has 15 amino acids. Per the germline V gene, CDR1 is MDHEN and CDR2 is SYDVKM. Deletions cut 3 bases from V and 5 bases from J, with 14 bases between.

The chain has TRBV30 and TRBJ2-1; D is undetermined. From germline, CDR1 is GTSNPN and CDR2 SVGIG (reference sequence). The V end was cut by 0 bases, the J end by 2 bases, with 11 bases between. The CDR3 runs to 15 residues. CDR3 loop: CAWSVRLSPYNEQFF. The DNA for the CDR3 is TGTGCCTGGAGTGTCAGACTGTCCCCCTACAATGAGCAGTTCTTC.

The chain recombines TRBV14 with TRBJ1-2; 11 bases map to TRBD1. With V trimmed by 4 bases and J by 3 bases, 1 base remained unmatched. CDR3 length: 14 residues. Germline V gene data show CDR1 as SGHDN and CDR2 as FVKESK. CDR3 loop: CASSRTGGDYGYTF. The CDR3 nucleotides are TGTGCCAGCAGCCGGACAGGGGGCGACTATGGCTACACCTTC.

CDR3 protein: CASSVSSTAWNSPLHF. The CDR3 DNA sequence: TGTGCCAGCAGCGTATCCTCGACAGCGTGGAATTCACCCCTCCACTTT. V is TRBV9 and J is TRBJ1-6; D perhaps matches TRBD1 (5 bases). Germline V gene data show CDR1 as SGDLS and CDR2 as YYNGEE. V lost 1 base to trimming and J lost 7 bases, with 15 bases between them. The CDR3 consists of 16 residues. Combining the CDR3 with reference TRBV9 and TRBJ1-6 gives the whole variable domain DSGVTQTPKHLITATGQRVTLRCSPRSGDLSVYWYQQSLDQGLQFLIQYYNGEERAKGNILERFSAQQFPDLHSELNLSSLELGDSALYFCASSVSSTAWNSPLHFGNGTRLTVT.

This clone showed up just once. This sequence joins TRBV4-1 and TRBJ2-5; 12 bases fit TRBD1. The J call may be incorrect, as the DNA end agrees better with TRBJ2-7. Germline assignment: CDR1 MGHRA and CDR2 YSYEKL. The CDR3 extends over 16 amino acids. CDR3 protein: CASSRLAGTGGNEQYF. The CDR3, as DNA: TGCGCCAGCAGCCGACTTGCCGGGACAGGGGGCAACGAGCAGTACTTC.

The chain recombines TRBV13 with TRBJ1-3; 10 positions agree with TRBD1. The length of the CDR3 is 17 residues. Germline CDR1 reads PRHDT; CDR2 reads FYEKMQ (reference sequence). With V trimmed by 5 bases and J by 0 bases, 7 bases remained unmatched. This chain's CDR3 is CASSTGQGVYSGNTIYF. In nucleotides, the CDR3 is TGTGCCAGCAGCACTGGACAGGGGGTCTACTCTGGAAACACCATATATTTT.

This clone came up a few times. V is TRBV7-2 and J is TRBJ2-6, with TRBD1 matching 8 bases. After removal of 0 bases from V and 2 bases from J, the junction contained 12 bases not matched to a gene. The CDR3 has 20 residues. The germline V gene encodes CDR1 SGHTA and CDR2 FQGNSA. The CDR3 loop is CASSLALQGVGSPGANVLTF. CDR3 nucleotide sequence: TGTGCCAGCAGCTTAGCACTACAGGGGGTTGGATCTCCTGGGGCCAACGTCCTGACTTTC. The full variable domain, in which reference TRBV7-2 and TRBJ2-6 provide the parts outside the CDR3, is GAGVSQSPSNKVTEKGKDVELRCDPISGHTALYWYRQSLGQGLEFLIYFQGNSAPDKSGLPSDRFSAERTGGSVSTLTIQRTQQEDSAVYLCASSLALQGVGSPGANVLTFGAGSRLTVL.

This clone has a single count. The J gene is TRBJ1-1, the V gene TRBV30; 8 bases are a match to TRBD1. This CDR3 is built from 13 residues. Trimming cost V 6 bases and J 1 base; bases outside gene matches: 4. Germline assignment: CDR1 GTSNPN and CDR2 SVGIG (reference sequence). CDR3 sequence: CACRGQGNTEAFF. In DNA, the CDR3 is TGTGCCTGTCGCGGACAGGGGAACACTGAAGCTTTCTTT.

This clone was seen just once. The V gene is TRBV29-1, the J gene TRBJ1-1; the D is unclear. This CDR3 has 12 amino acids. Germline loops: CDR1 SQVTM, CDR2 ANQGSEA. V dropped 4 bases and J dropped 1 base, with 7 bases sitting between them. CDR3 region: CSVGGGNTEAFF. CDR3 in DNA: TGCAGCGTTGGAGGAGGGAACACTGAAGCTTTCTTT.

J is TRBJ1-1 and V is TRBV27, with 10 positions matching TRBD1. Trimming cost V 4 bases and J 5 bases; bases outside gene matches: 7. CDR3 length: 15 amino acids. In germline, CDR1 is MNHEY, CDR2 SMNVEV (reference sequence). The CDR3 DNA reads TGTGCCAGCAGTTACGCGGACAGGGGGTTTACTGAAGCTTTCTTT. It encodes CASSYADRGFTEAFF.

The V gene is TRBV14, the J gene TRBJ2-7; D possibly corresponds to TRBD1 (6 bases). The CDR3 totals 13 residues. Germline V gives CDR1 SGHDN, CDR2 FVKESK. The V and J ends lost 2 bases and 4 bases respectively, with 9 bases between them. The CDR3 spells CASSQSTGYEQYF. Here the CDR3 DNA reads TGTGCCAGCAGCCAATCCACAGGGTACGAGCAGTACTTC.

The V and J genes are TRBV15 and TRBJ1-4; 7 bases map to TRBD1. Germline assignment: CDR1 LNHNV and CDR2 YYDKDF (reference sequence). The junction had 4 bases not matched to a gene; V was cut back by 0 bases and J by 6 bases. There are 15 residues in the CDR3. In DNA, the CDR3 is TGTGCCACCAGCAGAGAATTGCAGGGGGATGAAAAACTGTTTTTT. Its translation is CATSRELQGDEKLFF.

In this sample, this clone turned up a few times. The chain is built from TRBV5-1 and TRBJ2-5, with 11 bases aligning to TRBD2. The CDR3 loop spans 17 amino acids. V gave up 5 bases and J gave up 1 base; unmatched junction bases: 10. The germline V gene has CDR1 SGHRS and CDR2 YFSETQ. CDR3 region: CASSMTSGAVSQETQYF. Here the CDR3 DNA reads TGCGCCAGCAGTATGACTAGCGGGGCCGTTTCCCAAGAGACCCAGTACTTC. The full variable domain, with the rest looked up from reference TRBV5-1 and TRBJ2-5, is KAGVTQTPRYLIKTRGQQVTLSCSPISGHRSVSWYQQTPGQGLQFLFEYFSETQRNKGNFPGRFSGRQFSNSRSEMNVSTLELGDSALYLCASSMTSGAVSQETQYFGPGTRLLVL.

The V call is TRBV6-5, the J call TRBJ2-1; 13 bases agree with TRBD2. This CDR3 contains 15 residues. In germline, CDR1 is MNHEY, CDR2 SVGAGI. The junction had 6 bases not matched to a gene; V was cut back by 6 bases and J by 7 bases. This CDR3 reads CASRLLAGGTNEQFF. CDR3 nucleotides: TGTGCCAGCAGACTACTAGCGGGAGGGACAAATGAGCAGTTCTTC.

The CDR3 DNA reads TGTGCCAGCAGTCCACTAGCGGCCAACTACAATGAGCAGTTCTTC. Its translation is CASSPLAANYNEQFF. The chain carries TRBV6-5 and TRBJ2-1, with 8 bases matching TRBD2. Unmatched junction bases numbered 6, after V lost 5 bases and J lost 3 bases. Germline CDR1 MNHEY, CDR2 SVGAGI. The CDR3 consists of 15 residues.

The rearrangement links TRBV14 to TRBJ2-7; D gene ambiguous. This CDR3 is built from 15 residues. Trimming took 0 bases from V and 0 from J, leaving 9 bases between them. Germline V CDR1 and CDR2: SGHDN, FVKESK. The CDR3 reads CASSQDLTPSYEQYF. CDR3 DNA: TGTGCCAGCAGCCAAGATCTCACTCCCTCCTACGAGCAGTACTTC.

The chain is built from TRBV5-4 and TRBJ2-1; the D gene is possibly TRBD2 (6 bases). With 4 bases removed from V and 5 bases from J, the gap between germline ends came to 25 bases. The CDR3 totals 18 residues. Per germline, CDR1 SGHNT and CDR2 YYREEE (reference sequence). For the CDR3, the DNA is TGTGCCAGCAGCCCACCCCCACGATGGGGACTGGGGGACAATGAGCAGTTCTTC. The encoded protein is CASSPPPRWGLGDNEQFF. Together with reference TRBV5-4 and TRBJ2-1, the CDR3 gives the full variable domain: ETGVTQSPTHLIKTRGQQVTLRCSSQSGHNTVSWYQQALGQGPQFIFQYYREEENGRGNFPPRFSGLQFPNYSSELNVNALELDDSALYLCASSPPPRWGLGDNEQFFGPGTRLTVL.

The CDR3 sequence: CASSLDPGRGYTQYF. The CDR3 nucleotides read TGTGCCAGCAGCTTAGACCCTGGCAGGGGATATACGCAGTATTTT. This chain links TRBV7-2 with TRBJ2-3; D might be TRBD1 (6 bases). Germline lookup yields CDR1 SGHTA and CDR2 FQGNSA. This CDR3 is built from 15 residues. V lost 1 base, J lost 7 bases, and 15 bases lay in between.

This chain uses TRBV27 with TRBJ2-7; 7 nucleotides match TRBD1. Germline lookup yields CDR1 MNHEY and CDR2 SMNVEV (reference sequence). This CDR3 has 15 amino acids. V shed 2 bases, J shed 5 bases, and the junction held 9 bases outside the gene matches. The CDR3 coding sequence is TGTGCCAGCAGTTTACGAGGACAGGCGCCCGACGAGCAGTACTTC. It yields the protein CASSLRGQAPDEQYF.

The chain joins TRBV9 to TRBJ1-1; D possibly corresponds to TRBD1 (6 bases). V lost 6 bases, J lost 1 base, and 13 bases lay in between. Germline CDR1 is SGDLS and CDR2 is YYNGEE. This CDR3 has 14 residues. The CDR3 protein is CASTPLDRNTEAFF. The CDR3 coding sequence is TGTGCCAGCACGCCTCTGGACAGGAACACTGAAGCTTTCTTT.

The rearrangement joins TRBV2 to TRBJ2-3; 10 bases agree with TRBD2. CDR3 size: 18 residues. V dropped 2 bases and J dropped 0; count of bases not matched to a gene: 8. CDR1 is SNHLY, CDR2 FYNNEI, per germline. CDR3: CASSERLAGVVSTDTQYF. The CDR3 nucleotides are TGTGCCAGCAGTGAACGTCTAGCGGGGGTGGTTAGCACAGATACGCAGTATTTT.

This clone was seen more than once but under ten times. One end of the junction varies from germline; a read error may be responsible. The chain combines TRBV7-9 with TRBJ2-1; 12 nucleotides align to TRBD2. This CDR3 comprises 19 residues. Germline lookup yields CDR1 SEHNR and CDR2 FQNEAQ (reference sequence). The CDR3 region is CSSSPFGTSGLGAYNEQFF. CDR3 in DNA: TGTTCCAGCAGCCCATTCGGGACTAGCGGGTTGGGGGCCTACAATGAGCAGTTCTTC.